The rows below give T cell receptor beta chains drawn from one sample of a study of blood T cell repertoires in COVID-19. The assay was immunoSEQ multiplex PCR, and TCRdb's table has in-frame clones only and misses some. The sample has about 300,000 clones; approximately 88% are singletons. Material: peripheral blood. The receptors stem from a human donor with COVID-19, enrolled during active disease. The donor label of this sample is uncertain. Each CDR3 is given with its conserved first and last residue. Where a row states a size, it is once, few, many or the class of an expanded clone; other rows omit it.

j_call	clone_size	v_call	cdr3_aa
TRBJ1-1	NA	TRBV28	CASSGTGISEAFF
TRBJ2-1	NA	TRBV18	CASSPSGRTVEQFF
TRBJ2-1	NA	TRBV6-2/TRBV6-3	CASSRTSGSPNEQFF
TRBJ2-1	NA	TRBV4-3	CASSHLAGERLNYNEQFF
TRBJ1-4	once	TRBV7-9	CASSLAAAGGEKLFF
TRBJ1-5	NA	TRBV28	CASTRDRGLNQPQHF
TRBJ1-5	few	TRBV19	CASSTKAGPQHF
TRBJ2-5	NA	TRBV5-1	CASSLAGSYQETQYF
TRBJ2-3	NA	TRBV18	CASSPYATSGNTDTQYF
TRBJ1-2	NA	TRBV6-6	CASRKTGSGEGYTF
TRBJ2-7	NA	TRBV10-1	CASIFIGQPPYEQYF
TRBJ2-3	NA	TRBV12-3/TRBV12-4	CASRGRVDTQYF
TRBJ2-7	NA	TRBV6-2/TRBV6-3	CASSRPTRSGNHYEQYF
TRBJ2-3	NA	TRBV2	CASSLDRTSGTDTQYF
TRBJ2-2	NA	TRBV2	CASRSTGPTGELFF
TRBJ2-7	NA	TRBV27	CASSLSRSAGVSYEQYF
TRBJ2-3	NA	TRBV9	CASSVGFLQATTDTQYF
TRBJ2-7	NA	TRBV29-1	CSVEWARTSGFYEQYF
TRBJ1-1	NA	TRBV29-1	CSVDSSMNTEAFF
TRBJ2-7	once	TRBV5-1	CASSDRAGDEQYF